One and the same sample provided the 5 T cell receptor beta chains below, sequenced in a study of siplizumab effects on memory and regulatory T cells. Using immunoSEQ multiplex PCR, the repertoire was profiled, and TCRdb retains in-frame clones only, with some absent. The sample lists some 97,000 clones, about 90% occurring once. The specimen sequenced was CD4+ T cells sorted from blood. The receptors shown here come from a human donor in good health. Some clones in this sample may be carry-over from other donors' samples.

The chain carries TRBV6-5 and TRBJ1-2; D is ambiguous. Per the germline V gene, CDR1 is MNHEY and CDR2 is SVGAGI. V was cut by 4 bases and J by 4 bases, with 13 bases left in between. The CDR3 loop spans 14 amino acids. CDR3 sequence reads: CASSLDKDRYGYTF. CDR3 DNA sequence: TGTGCCAGCAGTTTGGATAAGGACCGCTATGGCTACACCTTC.

This chain joins TRBV29-1 and TRBJ2-7; 7 nucleotides match TRBD1. This CDR3 is 15 amino acids long. J was trimmed by 4 bases and V by 1 base; bases with no gene match: 10. Germline assignment: CDR1 SQVTM and CDR2 ANQGSEA. The CDR3 is CSVEGPGTAKYEQYF. As DNA, the CDR3 is TGCAGCGTTGAAGGGCCAGGGACAGCAAAGTACGAGCAGTACTTC.

This rearrangement joins TRBV19 to TRBJ2-7; D gene ambiguous. The V gene's germline CDR1 is LNHDA and CDR2 SQIVND (reference sequence). The CDR3 loop spans 15 amino acids. Between the trimmed V and J ends, which lost 1 base and 3 bases, there was a span of 13 bases. The CDR3 spells CASSIVGQLDYEQYF. In DNA, the CDR3 is TGTGCCAGTAGTATAGTGGGCCAGTTGGACTACGAGCAGTACTTC. The full variable domain, with the rest looked up from reference TRBV19 and TRBJ2-7, is DGGITQSPKYLFRKEGQNVTLSCEQNLNHDAMYWYRQDPGQGLRLIYYSQIVNDFQKGDIAEGYSVSREKKESFPLTVTSAQKNPTAFYLCASSIVGQLDYEQYFGPGTRLTVT.

This clone showed up just once. V usage is TRBV2 and J usage is TRBJ2-3, with 9 bases fitting TRBD2. Germline CDR1 is SNHLY and CDR2 is FYNNEI. The junction had 5 bases not matched to a gene; V was cut back by 3 bases and J by 4 bases. This CDR3 comprises 15 residues. As DNA, the CDR3 is TGTGCCAGCAGTGATGGCGGGAGGGCCCCAGATACGCAGTATTTT. This gives the protein CASSDGGRAPDTQYF.

The chain employs TRBV4-1 and TRBJ2-1; 7 bases are a match to TRBD2. Germline CDR1 is MGHRA and CDR2 is YSYEKL. The CDR3 spans 14 residues. V shed 4 bases, J shed 2 bases, and the junction held 2 bases outside the gene matches. This chain's CDR3 is CASSRGLAYNEQFF. In DNA form, the CDR3 reads TGCGCCAGCAGCCGCGGACTAGCCTACAATGAGCAGTTCTTC.